This T cell receptor (beta chain) was identified in a study of blood T cell repertoires in COVID-19. This clone was seen only a few times. As originally analysed: From reference gene primer amplification, estimates of nucleated cell counts were derived. Measured with immunoSEQ multiplex PCR; TCRdb has only the in-frame clones, and not every one. Clone size and V and J calls were adopted from that table, with D and trimming inferred from the DNA. The sample holds fewer than 350,000 clones, approximately 87% seen once. Trimming at V came to 1 base and at J to 2 bases, leaving 1 base not matched to a gene. Germline CDR1 reads SNHLY; CDR2 reads FYNNEI. There are 15 residues in the CDR3.

This sequence joins TRBV2 and TRBJ2-1, with TRBD2 matching 8 bases. Material for sequencing was peripheral blood. This TCR came from a woman in her fifties or sixties who had recovered from COVID-19. The chain's CDR3 is CASSEGGRTYNEQFF. CDR3 coding DNA: TGTGCCAGCAGTGAAGGCGGGAGGACCTACAATGAGCAGTTCTTC.